The 12 T cell receptor beta chains presented below share a single source sample, sequenced in a study of shared clonotypes between healthy human individuals. Measured with immunoSEQ multiplex PCR; TCRdb has only the in-frame clones, and not every one. The sample lists under 1 million clones, 90% to 97% occurring once. The naive CD8 subset, CD45RO-negative cells positively selected for CCR7, excluded terminally differentiated effector memory CD45RA+ cells. Sequences were obtained from naive CD8+ T cells sorted from blood. These receptors originate from a man aged 25-40 years in good health.

This clone was detected only once. This chain connects TRBV5-1 to TRBJ2-5; D remains ambiguous. The CDR3 sequence is 14 residues long. Trimming removed 4 bases at V and 1 base at J, with 11 bases between. Germline CDR1 and CDR2: SGHRS and YFSETQ. CDR3 DNA sequence: TGCGCCAGCAGCCCCGAAGTAATCCAAGAGACCCAGTACTTC. It is translated as CASSPEVIQETQYF.

This clone was seen only once. The chain links TRBV9 to TRBJ1-1; a weak D match, TRBD1 (6 bases). Germline loops: CDR1 SGDLS, CDR2 YYNGEE. The CDR3 consists of 14 residues. V lost 4 bases and J 5 bases, leaving 15 bases between the germline ends. The CDR3 region is CASSPTQGDTEAFF. The CDR3 DNA reads TGTGCCAGCAGCCCTACACAGGGAGATACTGAAGCTTTCTTT. Using reference TRBV9 and TRBJ1-1 for the parts outside the CDR3, the full variable domain is DSGVTQTPKHLITATGQRVTLRCSPRSGDLSVYWYQQSLDQGLQFLIQYYNGEERAKGNILERFSAQQFPDLHSELNLSSLELGDSALYFCASSPTQGDTEAFFGQGTRLTVV.

The chain combines TRBV5-1 with TRBJ2-5; D is unclear. The germline V and J ends were trimmed by 4 bases and 3 bases, with 13 bases remaining between them. Germline CDR1 reads SGHRS; CDR2 reads YFSETQ. This CDR3 is 14 amino acids long. The CDR3 loop is CASSIPSAEETQYF. CDR3 nucleotide sequence: TGCGCCAGCAGCATTCCGTCGGCGGAAGAGACCCAGTACTTC.

This clone appeared once. The rearrangement links TRBV27 to TRBJ2-7; 8 bases align to TRBD2. J gave up 2 bases and V 1 base, and 10 bases lay outside the gene matches. CDR1 and CDR2 (germline): MNHEY, SMNVEV (reference sequence). The CDR3 has 17 amino acids. CDR3 region: CASSLYSPREGTYEQYF. CDR3 coding DNA: TGTGCCAGCAGTTTATATTCACCACGGGAGGGAACCTACGAGCAGTACTTC.

The J gene is TRBJ1-1, the V gene TRBV6-6; 7 bases agree with TRBD1. Trimming took 5 bases from V and 7 from J; bases not matched to a gene: 4. The CDR3 loop spans 12 amino acids. Germline lookup yields CDR1 MNHNY and CDR2 SVGAGI (reference sequence). CDR3 in amino acids: CASSPGTDEAFF. In nucleotides, the CDR3 is TGTGCCAGCAGTCCCGGGACAGATGAAGCTTTCTTT.

The V gene is TRBV19, the J gene TRBJ2-7; 12 bases line up with TRBD2. This CDR3 is 16 amino acids long. The V gene's germline CDR1 is LNHDA and CDR2 SQIVND (reference sequence). V was pared by 8 bases and J by 3 bases, with 11 bases of the junction left unmatched. The CDR3 DNA sequence: TGTGCCAGTGCACCCCAGGGACTAGCGGGTTTCTACGAGCAGTACTTC. The encoded protein is CASAPQGLAGFYEQYF.

In this sample, this clone turned up once. The V call is TRBV5-6, the J call TRBJ2-5; D perhaps matches TRBD1 (5 bases). Trimming shortened V by 0 bases and J by 3 bases, and 6 bases separated the two germline ends. This CDR3 is 13 amino acids long. From germline, CDR1 is SGHDT and CDR2 YYEEEE. The CDR3 is CASSLETEETQYF. CDR3 coding DNA: TGTGCCAGCAGCTTGGAGACAGAAGAGACCCAGTACTTC.

This clone was picked up one time. V gene TRBV5-1 combines with J gene TRBJ2-2; TRBD1 agrees at 11 bases. In germline, CDR1 is SGHRS, CDR2 YFSETQ. The V gene end was trimmed by 4 bases and the J gene end by 3 bases; junction bases not matched to a gene: 5. The CDR3 sequence is 16 residues long. The CDR3 bases are TGCGCCAGCAGCAGGCCGGGACAGGGGGACACCGGGGAGCTGTTTTTT. Protein sequence: CASSRPGQGDTGELFF. The whole variable domain, remainder taken from reference TRBV5-1 and TRBJ2-2, is KAGVTQTPRYLIKTRGQQVTLSCSPISGHRSVSWYQQTPGQGLQFLFEYFSETQRNKGNFPGRFSGRQFSNSRSEMNVSTLELGDSALYLCASSRPGQGDTGELFFGEGSRLTVL.

The chain couples TRBV7-9 to TRBJ2-3; D remains ambiguous. Deletions cut 5 bases from V and 4 bases from J, with 16 bases between. This CDR3 comprises 15 residues. Germline V gene lookup returns CDR1 SEHNR and CDR2 FQNEAQ (reference sequence). The chain's CDR3 is CASSDSPQGPDTQYF. As DNA, the CDR3 is TGTGCCAGCAGCGACTCCCCCCAAGGCCCAGATACGCAGTATTTT.

The J gene is TRBJ1-5, the V gene TRBV7-8, with D perhaps TRBD1 (6 bases). V lost 5 bases and J lost 1, with 12 bases in between. This CDR3 is built from 15 residues. CDR1 is SGHVS, CDR2 FQNEAQ, per germline. This CDR3 is CASSARDKSNQPQHF. For the CDR3, the DNA is TGTGCCAGCAGCGCCCGGGACAAGAGCAATCAGCCCCAGCATTTT.

The chain uses TRBV7-9 and TRBJ2-7, with 7 positions matching TRBD1. The V gene's germline CDR1 is SEHNR and CDR2 FQNEAQ (reference sequence). There are 15 residues in the CDR3. V shed 1 base and J 1 base; nucleotides not matched to a gene: 4. CDR3: CASSLVSGQSYEQYF. The CDR3 nucleotides are TGTGCCAGCAGCTTAGTGTCGGGACAGTCCTACGAGCAGTACTTC.

The CDR3 loop is CASSPGTTYNEQFF. In nucleotides, the CDR3 is TGTGCCAGCAGCCCCGGGACTACCTACAATGAGCAGTTCTTC. The V call is TRBV13, the J call TRBJ2-1, with 7 bases aligning to TRBD2. Looked up from germline, CDR1 is PRHDT and CDR2 is FYEKMQ (reference sequence). V trimming: 5 bases; J trimming: 2 bases; junction bases outside the gene matches: 3. The CDR3 is 14 amino acids. Full variable domain (outside the CDR3, taken from reference TRBV13 and TRBJ2-1): AAGVIQSPRHLIKEKRETATLKCYPIPRHDTVYWYQQGPGQDPQFLISFYEKMQSDKGSIPDRFSAQQFSDYHSELNMSSLELGDSALYFCASSPGTTYNEQFFGPGTRLTVL.